This T cell receptor beta chain was identified during a study of identical twins. This clonotype was seen a handful of times. The antigen remains undetermined. TCRdb passed the 5' RACE reads through MiXCR, listing each CDR3 protein once. Here the sample spans about 450,000 distinct CDR3 sequences, roughly 20% being singletons. Notes on the study in general: Invariant MAIT and iNKT cells may have partly biased zero-insertion analyses. The more abundant beta clonotypes in cord blood had fewer insertions, and memory repertoires did not show this.

V shed 4 bases, J shed 6 bases, and the junction held 12 bases outside the gene matches. This CDR3 spans 16 amino acids. Per the germline V gene, CDR1 is SGHRS and CDR2 is YFSETQ. This clonotype was sampled from a man aged 50 to 59 in good health. Source material: naive T cells sorted from blood. The rearrangement uses TRBV5-1 and TRBJ2-1, with 8 bases identical to TRBD2. The CDR3 is CASSPGGGLASNEQFF. CDR3 nucleotide sequence: TGCGCCAGCAGCCCTGGGGGAGGACTAGCCTCCAATGAGCAGTTCTTC.